This is a list of T cell receptor beta chains from one sample in a study of human T cells and chemical hapten exposure. TCRdb independently ran MiXCR on the RACE reads; one entry per CDR3 protein. In the table there are about 120,000 distinct CDR3 sequences, about 10% of which are singletons. Source: whole blood, taken in connection with sensitization to the hapten diphenylcyclopropenone (DPC). These receptor sequences come from a woman aged 45 to 65 with alopecia areata. Some clones in this sample may be carry-over from other donors' samples. The CDR3 runs from the conserved cysteine through the conserved F or W. Fields, in order: V gene, J gene, clone size, D gene, CDR3 protein, CDR3 DNA. A D gene is named only where the DNA matches it firmly. Expanded clones get a size class; other rows say once, few or many, or leave the size out.

V gene: TRBV18; J gene: TRBJ2-1; clone size: many; D gene: TRBD2; CDR3 protein: CASSLGLAGTHNEQFF; CDR3 DNA: TGTGCCAGCTCACTTGGACTAGCGGGAACCCACAATGAGCAGTTCTTC
V gene: TRBV20-1; J gene: TRBJ2-3; clone size: many; D gene: TRBD2; CDR3 protein: CSAYLGPSGGPQDTQYF; CDR3 DNA: TGCAGTGCCTATCTAGGTCCTAGCGGGGGGCCCCAAGATACGCAGTATTTT
V gene: TRBV7-9; J gene: TRBJ1-5; clone size: few; D gene: -; CDR3 protein: CASSSGMGNQPQHF; CDR3 DNA: TGTGCCAGCAGCAGCGGAATGGGCAATCAGCCCCAGCATTTT
V gene: TRBV12-3/TRBV12-4; J gene: TRBJ2-4; clone size: many; D gene: TRBD1; CDR3 protein: CASTSRQGAQNIQYF; CDR3 DNA: TGTGCCAGCACGTCCCGACAGGGCGCCCAAAACATTCAGTACTTC
V gene: TRBV12-3/TRBV12-4; J gene: TRBJ2-2; clone size: many; D gene: TRBD2; CDR3 protein: CASSLILAGGTGELFF; CDR3 DNA: TGTGCCAGCAGTTTGATACTAGCGGGAGGCACCGGGGAGCTGTTTTTT
V gene: TRBV9; J gene: TRBJ1-1; clone size: -; D gene: TRBD1; CDR3 protein: CASSGRQGVITEAFF; CDR3 DNA: TGTGCCAGCAGCGGAAGACAGGGAGTAATTACTGAAGCTTTCTTT
V gene: TRBV6-5; J gene: TRBJ2-5; clone size: -; D gene: -; CDR3 protein: CASSYSGRAQETQYF; CDR3 DNA: TGTGCCAGCAGTTACTCAGGGCGGGCGCAAGAGACCCAGTACTTC
V gene: TRBV27; J gene: TRBJ1-2; clone size: -; D gene: -; CDR3 protein: CASSFGGAGYGYTF; CDR3 DNA: TGTGCCAGCAGTTTCGGGGGCGCGGGCTATGGCTACACCTTC
V gene: TRBV7-2; J gene: TRBJ2-3; clone size: -; D gene: TRBD2; CDR3 protein: CASRGRGLAGGPSTDTQYF; CDR3 DNA: TGTGCCAGCAGGGGACGGGGACTAGCGGGAGGGCCGAGCACAGATACGCAGTATTTT
V gene: TRBV12-3/TRBV12-4; J gene: TRBJ1-5; clone size: -; D gene: -; CDR3 protein: CASSSRGGQPQHF; CDR3 DNA: TGTGCCAGCAGTTCACGGGGAGGTCAGCCCCAGCATTTT
V gene: TRBV4-3; J gene: TRBJ1-6; clone size: few; D gene: -; CDR3 protein: CASSQGSGTGNSPLHF; CDR3 DNA: TGCGCCAGCAGCCAAGGATCGGGGACGGGGAATTCACCCCTCCACTTT
V gene: TRBV9; J gene: TRBJ1-2; clone size: -; D gene: -; CDR3 protein: CASSVAARSYGYTF; CDR3 DNA: TGTGCCAGCAGCGTAGCGGCGAGGAGCTATGGCTACACCTTC
V gene: TRBV6-5; J gene: TRBJ2-3; clone size: many; D gene: -; CDR3 protein: CASSSLYPDTQYF; CDR3 DNA: TGTGCCAGCAGTTCCTTGTACCCAGATACGCAGTATTTT
V gene: TRBV9; J gene: TRBJ2-5; clone size: many; D gene: TRBD2; CDR3 protein: CASSESGVVETQYF; CDR3 DNA: TGTGCCAGCAGCGAGAGCGGGGTCGTGGAGACCCAGTACTTC
V gene: TRBV29-1; J gene: TRBJ1-1; clone size: many; D gene: -; CDR3 protein: CSVRLNTEAFF; CDR3 DNA: TGCAGCGTCCGTCTGAACACTGAAGCTTTCTTT
V gene: TRBV12-3/TRBV12-4; J gene: TRBJ1-1; clone size: many; D gene: TRBD1; CDR3 protein: CASNRATGVTEAFF; CDR3 DNA: TGTGCCAGCAACCGCGCAACAGGGGTCACTGAAGCTTTCTTT